This TCR beta chain was captured by sequencing in a study of response to subunit inactivated influenza vaccine. Broader study findings: Every seasonal influenza vaccination brings in few new T cells, the authors suggested.

From the RT-PCR reads, TCRdb called clonotypes with MiXCR, one entry per CDR3 protein. The sample has fewer than 250,000 distinct CDR3 sequences, 13% to 15% seen once; the top ten hold roughly 25%. Turning to this clonotype: The antigen is undetermined.

Germline V gives CDR1 LNHDA, CDR2 SQIVND (reference sequence). This CDR3 has 16 residues. Trimming took off 6 bases at V and 2 bases at J, with 19 bases between the two ends. Specimen: CD8+ T cells sorted from PBMCs, collected about 5 days after vaccination. The source of this sequence is a man aged 45 to 65 who received an inactivated influenza vaccine. The J gene is TRBJ1-1, the V gene TRBV19, with D perhaps TRBD1 (6 bases). CDR3 sequence (DNA): TGTGCCAGTAGGGCCAGGGGTGGGCCTAGAAACACTGAAGCTTTCTTT. Its translation is CASRARGGPRNTEAFF.